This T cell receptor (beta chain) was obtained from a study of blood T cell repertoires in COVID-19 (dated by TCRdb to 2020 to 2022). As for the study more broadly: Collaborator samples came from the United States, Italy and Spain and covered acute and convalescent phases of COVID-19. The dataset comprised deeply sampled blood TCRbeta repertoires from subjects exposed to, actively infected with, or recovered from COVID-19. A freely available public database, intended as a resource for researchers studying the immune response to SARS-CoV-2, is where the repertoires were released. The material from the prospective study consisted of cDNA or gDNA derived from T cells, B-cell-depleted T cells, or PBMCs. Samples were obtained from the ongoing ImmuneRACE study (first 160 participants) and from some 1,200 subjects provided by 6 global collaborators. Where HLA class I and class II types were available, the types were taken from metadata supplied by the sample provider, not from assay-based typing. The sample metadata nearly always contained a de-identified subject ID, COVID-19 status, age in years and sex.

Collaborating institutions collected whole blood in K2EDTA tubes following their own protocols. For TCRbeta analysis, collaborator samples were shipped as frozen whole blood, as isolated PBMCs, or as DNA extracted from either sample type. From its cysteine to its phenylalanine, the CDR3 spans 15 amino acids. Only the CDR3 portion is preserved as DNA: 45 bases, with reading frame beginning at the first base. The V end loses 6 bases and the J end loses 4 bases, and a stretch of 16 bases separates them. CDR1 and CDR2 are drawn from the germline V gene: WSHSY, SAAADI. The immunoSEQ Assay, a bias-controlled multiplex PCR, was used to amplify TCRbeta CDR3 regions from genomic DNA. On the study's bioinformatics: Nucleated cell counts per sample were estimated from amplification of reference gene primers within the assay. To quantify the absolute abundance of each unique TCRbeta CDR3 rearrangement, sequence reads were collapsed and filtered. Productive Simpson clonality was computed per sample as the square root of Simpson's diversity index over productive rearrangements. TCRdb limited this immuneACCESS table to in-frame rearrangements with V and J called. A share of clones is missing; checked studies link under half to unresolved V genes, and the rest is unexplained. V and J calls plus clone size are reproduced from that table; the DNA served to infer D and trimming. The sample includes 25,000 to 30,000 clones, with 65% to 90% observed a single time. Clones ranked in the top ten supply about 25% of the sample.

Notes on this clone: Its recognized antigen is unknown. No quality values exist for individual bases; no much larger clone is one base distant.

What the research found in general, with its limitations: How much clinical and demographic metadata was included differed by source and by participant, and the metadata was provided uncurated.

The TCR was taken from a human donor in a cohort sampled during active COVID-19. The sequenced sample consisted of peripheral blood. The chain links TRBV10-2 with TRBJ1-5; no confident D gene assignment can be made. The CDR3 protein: CASSERARRNQPQHF. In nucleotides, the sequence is TGCGCCAGCAGCGAGAGGGCCCGGAGGAATCAGCCCCAGCATTTT.